The rows below give T cell receptor beta chains drawn from one sample of a study of T cells in Graves' hyperthyroidism and ophthalmopathy. TCRdb analysed the multiplex PCR reads with MiXCR anew, one entry per CDR3 protein. Here the sample spans hundreds of thousands of distinct CDR3 sequences, just under 20% being singletons. The specimen was blood. These receptors were taken from a man between 40 and 49 years old with Graves' ophthalmopathy. Both conserved end residues are part of each CDR3. D genes are given only for firm matches. The size of a clone is reported for some rows only, either as once, few or many, or as a class for expanded clones.

j_call clone_size v_call d_call cdr3_aa cdr3_nt
TRBJ2-7 few TRBV4-1 NA CASSQPPSGAGQYF TGCGCCAGCAGCCAACCCCCCAGTGGAGCAGGGCAGTACTTC
TRBJ2-7 few TRBV5-1 NA CASSLDLAVAGEEQYF TGCGCCAGCAGCTTGGATCTGGCGGTAGCAGGGGAAGAGCAGTACTTC
TRBJ2-1 NA TRBV7-2 NA CASSFKAFSRTTYEQFF TGTGCCAGCAGCTTCAAGGCCTTTAGCAGGACAACTTACGAGCAGTTCTTC
TRBJ2-1 many TRBV6-5 TRBD2 CASSYSTSGEQFF TGTGCCAGCAGTTACTCAACTAGCGGGGAGCAGTTCTTC
TRBJ1-1 NA TRBV10-3 NA CAISESKGLGLDTEAFF TGTGCCATCAGTGAGTCAAAGGGATTGGGGCTGGACACTGAAGCTTTCTTT
TRBJ2-7 NA TRBV13 TRBD2 CASSQLAGGLYEQYF TGTGCCAGCAGTCAACTAGCGGGGGGCCTCTACGAGCAGTACTTC
TRBJ1-1 NA TRBV29-1 NA CSVDHIPGSPEAFF TGCAGCGTTGATCATATCCCGGGATCCCCAGAGGCTTTCTTT
TRBJ1-5 NA TRBV12-3/TRBV12-4 NA CASTLGGYQPQHF TGTGCCAGCACTTTAGGGGGTTATCAGCCCCAGCATTTT
TRBJ1-4 NA TRBV2 NA CASSVFTFQLFF TGTGCCAGCAGTGTCTTTACGTTCCAACTGTTTTTT
TRBJ2-2 few TRBV10-3 TRBD2 CAITWTSGGTGELFF TGTGCCATCACTTGGACTAGCGGGGGCACCGGGGAGCTGTTTTTT
TRBJ2-1 many TRBV18 TRBD1 CASSPPGDSRYNEQFF TGTGCCAGCTCACCACCTGGGGACAGCAGGTACAATGAGCAGTTCTTC
TRBJ1-5 many TRBV30 NA CAWSVGRNNQPQHF TGTGCCTGGAGTGTTGGTCGGAACAATCAGCCCCAGCATTTT
TRBJ1-1 NA TRBV6-2/TRBV6-3 TRBD1 CASRPGTGGIAEAFF TGTGCCAGCAGGCCCGGGACAGGGGGCATCGCTGAAGCTTTCTTT
TRBJ1-2 few TRBV15 NA CATSLRGGYYGYTF TGTGCCACCAGCCTTAGAGGAGGTTACTATGGCTACACCTTC
TRBJ2-1 many TRBV20-1 NA CSARFPGADYNEQFF TGCAGTGCTAGATTTCCGGGGGCGGACTACAATGAGCAGTTCTTC
TRBJ2-2 NA TRBV19 NA CASSKSRDGQTNTGELFF TGTGCCAGTAGTAAGTCAAGGGACGGACAGACGAACACCGGGGAGCTGTTTTTT
TRBJ2-5 few TRBV4-3 NA CASSQAAGTGTYYF TGCGCCAGCAGCCAAGCCGCCGGGACCGGGACATATTACTTC
TRBJ2-7 few TRBV20-1 TRBD2 CSARTPPSGEQYF TGCAGTGCTAGAACGCCTCCTAGCGGCGAGCAGTACTTC
TRBJ2-3 NA TRBV24-1 NA CATSHATSFDTQYF TGTGCCACCAGTCACGCAACATCCTTTGATACGCAGTATTTT
TRBJ1-4 NA TRBV3-1 NA CASSRPNEKLFF TGTGCCAGCAGCCGGCCTAATGAAAAACTGTTTTTT
TRBJ2-1 NA TRBV11-2 TRBD2 CASSEEASGRVNEQFF TGTGCCAGCAGCGAAGAGGCTAGCGGGAGGGTCAATGAGCAGTTCTTC
TRBJ1-6 NA TRBV12-3/TRBV12-4 TRBD1 CASSLGQAPLHF TGTGCCAGCAGTTTGGGACAGGCACCCCTCCACTTT
TRBJ2-7 few TRBV11-1 NA CASSLRQGLSYEQYF TGTGCCAGCAGCTTAAGGCAGGGATTATCCTACGAGCAGTACTTC
TRBJ1-4 few TRBV11-2 NA CASSLDRPSEKLFF TGTGCCAGCAGCTTAGATAGGCCATCAGAAAAACTGTTTTTT
TRBJ1-1 many TRBV7-2 NA CASSRRGLGEAFF TGTGCCAGCAGCCGACGGGGGCTGGGTGAAGCTTTCTTT
TRBJ1-1 NA TRBV5-1 TRBD1 CASSSGTGTSEAFF TGCGCCAGCAGCTCCGGGACAGGGACTTCTGAAGCTTTCTTT
TRBJ1-5 NA TRBV6-1 NA CASRHREGQGQPQHF TGTGCCAGCAGACACAGGGAGGGCCAAGGTCAGCCCCAGCATTTT
TRBJ1-5 few TRBV19 NA CASSIVGAKQPQHF TGTGCCAGTAGTATTGTGGGGGCAAAGCAGCCCCAGCATTTT
TRBJ1-2 many TRBV12-5 NA CASGLLQGNARYTF TGTGCTAGTGGTTTGCTACAGGGCAACGCGCGCTACACCTTC